These T cell receptor beta chains were read from a single sample in a study of blood T cell repertoires in COVID-19. Clones were sequenced by immunoSEQ multiplex PCR, and TCRdb holds only the in-frame ones, with some missing. The data contain about 230,000 clones, about 86% of them singletons. Sequencing was carried out using PBMCs or T cells enriched from blood (not recorded which). The receptor set was obtained from a woman aged 50 to 60 in a cohort exposed to, infected with or recovered from COVID-19 (not recorded which). Both conserved end residues are part of each CDR3. Each record gives: V gene, clone size, J gene, D gene, CDR3 DNA, CDR3 protein. A D gene is named only where the DNA matches it firmly. Not all rows give a size; the values are once, few, many and, for expanded clones, a class.

TRBV7-6	.	TRBJ2-6	TRBD1	TGTGCCAGCAGCAGGACAGGATCCTCTGGGGCCAACGTCCTGACTTTC	CASSRTGSSGANVLTF
TRBV5-1	once	TRBJ1-6	.	TGCGCCAGCAGCCCGAGTTTGCAGGGGTATAATTCACCCCTCCACTTT	CASSPSLQGYNSPLHF
TRBV7-2	once	TRBJ2-3	.	TGTGCCAGCAGCTATAGATCTGGCACAGATACGCAGTATTTT	CASSYRSGTDTQYF
TRBV24-1	once	TRBJ2-7	.	TGTGCCACCAGTGACGGTCCCTCCTACGAGCAGTACTTC	CATSDGPSYEQYF
TRBV2	.	TRBJ1-4	.	TGTGCCAGCAGTGAGAGGTTCCGATTAACTAATGAAAAACTGTTTTTT	CASSERFRLTNEKLFF
TRBV3-1/TRBV3-2	.	TRBJ2-1	.	TGTGCCAGCGGCAGCAAGGGACTCTCCTACAATGAGCAGTTCTTC	CASGSKGLSYNEQFF
TRBV3-1/TRBV3-2	.	TRBJ1-1	TRBD1	TGTGCCAGCAGCCAAAGGAACAGGGGAGCTTTCTTT	CASSQRNRGAFF
TRBV28	.	TRBJ2-3	.	TGTGCCAGCAGTTTAGCAGGGGCCAGCACAGATACGCAGTATTTT	CASSLAGASTDTQYF
TRBV3-1/TRBV3-2	.	TRBJ1-4	.	TGTGCCAGCAGCCAAGGACTTGCAACTAATGAAAAACTGTTTTTT	CASSQGLATNEKLFF
TRBV18	few	TRBJ2-2	.	TGTGCCAGCTCACCAAATCCAACAGGGTCCGGGGAGCTGTTTTTT	CASSPNPTGSGELFF
TRBV27	few	TRBJ2-7	.	TGTGCCAGCAGTATCGAGGGGGTGTACGAGCAGTACTTC	CASSIEGVYEQYF
TRBV19	.	TRBJ1-3	TRBD1	TGTGCCAGTAGCCGGGACAGGGGAAACACCATATATTTT	CASSRDRGNTIYF
TRBV5-4	once	TRBJ2-3	TRBD2	TGTGCCAGCAGCCCTGGGGGGGAGCGGGATCTAGATACGCAGTATTTT	CASSPGGERDLDTQYF
TRBV7-8	.	TRBJ1-6	TRBD1	TGTGCCAGCAGCCTCCGGGACAGGGGTGCCTATAATTCACCCCTCCACTTT	CASSLRDRGAYNSPLHF
TRBV5-1	.	TRBJ2-7	.	TGCGCCAGCAGCTTAGGGGTCACCAACTCCTACGAGCAGTACTTC	CASSLGVTNSYEQYF
TRBV4-2	few	TRBJ1-6	TRBD1	TGTGCCAGCAGCCAAGCGGGGACAGGGGGATATAATTCACCCCTCCACTTT	CASSQAGTGGYNSPLHF
TRBV7-9	.	TRBJ1-1	.	TGTGCCATCATTAACGGGGTCGCCACTGAAGCTTTCTTT	CAIINGVATEAFF
TRBV18	.	TRBJ1-1	TRBD1	TGTGCCAGCTCACCGGGACAGGCGGACACTGAAGCTTTCTTT	CASSPGQADTEAFF
TRBV7-6	.	TRBJ1-1	TRBD1	TGTGCCAGCAAAAGGGACAGATCGATCGCTGAAGCTTTCTTT	CASKRDRSIAEAFF
TRBV5-1	.	TRBJ2-7	TRBD2	TGCGCCAGCAGCTTGGGCGGTAGCGGGACCTACGAGCAGTACTTC	CASSLGGSGTYEQYF
TRBV2	.	TRBJ2-2	TRBD1	TGTGCCAGCAGGGCCGGGACAGGGGACGGGGAGCTGTTTTTT	CASRAGTGDGELFF
TRBV11-2	.	TRBJ1-1	.	TGTGCCATCCCCGGCGGGGCCATCCGTCGCACTGAAGCTTTCTTT	CAIPGGAIRRTEAFF
TRBV4-3	.	TRBJ2-3	.	TGCGCCAGCAGCCAAGCGGAGTCGTCGGATACGCAGTATTTT	CASSQAESSDTQYF
TRBV10-3	.	TRBJ2-5	.	TGTGCCATCAGTGAGCCCGGGGCGTCCGGGGGCCAGTACTTC	CAISEPGASGGQYF
TRBV5-1	.	TRBJ2-4	TRBD2	TGCGCCAGCAGCGGAGGCGGGAGATTAAACATTCAGTACTTC	CASSGGGRLNIQYF
TRBV2	.	TRBJ1-4	TRBD1	TGTGCCAGCAAGGGGGCGAATGAAAAACTGTTTTTT	CASKGANEKLFF
TRBV7-2	.	TRBJ1-2	.	TGTGCCAGCAGCGTGCAGAACTATGGCTACACCTTC	CASSVQNYGYTF
TRBV3-1/TRBV3-2	.	TRBJ1-3	.	TGTGCCAGCAGTAACGGAGGGGCCCTCTCTGGAAACACCATATATTTT	CASSNGGALSGNTIYF
TRBV7-3	few	TRBJ2-3	.	TGTGCCAGCAGCGTTGAGCACAGCAGGACAGATACGCAGTATTTT	CASSVEHSRTDTQYF
TRBV5-1	.	TRBJ1-2	TRBD1	TGCGCCAGCAGCTTGGAACAGGGGATCTCCTATGGCTACACCTTC	CASSLEQGISYGYTF
TRBV5-6	.	TRBJ2-1	.	TGTGCCAGCAGCCTGAGACTAGACTCCTACAATGAGCAGTTCTTC	CASSLRLDSYNEQFF
TRBV4-3	.	TRBJ1-1	.	TGCGCCAGCAGCCATGACAGGCGACTCACTGAAGCTTTCTTT	CASSHDRRLTEAFF
TRBV4-1	.	TRBJ1-2	.	TGCGCCAGCAGGGGAGCTAAAGATAACTATGGCTACACCTTC	CASRGAKDNYGYTF
TRBV10-3	.	TRBJ1-5	.	TGTGCCATCAGTGAGACCGAGAATAGCAATCAGCCCCAGCATTTT	CAISETENSNQPQHF
TRBV10-3	.	TRBJ1-1	TRBD1	TGTGCCATCAATGACAGGGAAACGTCTGAAGCTTTCTTT	CAINDRETSEAFF
TRBV2	few	TRBJ1-6	TRBD1	TGTGCCAGCAGTGGACAGGGTGGTTCACCCCTCCACTTT	CASSGQGGSPLHF
TRBV25-1	.	TRBJ1-1	TRBD1	TGTGCCAGCAGTGATGCCGGGACAGGGGATACTGAAGCTTTCTTT	CASSDAGTGDTEAFF
TRBV28	few	TRBJ1-4	TRBD1	TGTGCCAGCAGTGGCCTGGGACAGGGGGCCGAAAAACTGTTTTTT	CASSGLGQGAEKLFF
TRBV7-8	.	TRBJ2-1	TRBD2	TGTGCCAGCAGCTTAGCGGGGGGGTTTGATGAGCAGTTCTTC	CASSLAGGFDEQFF
TRBV12-3/TRBV12-4	once	TRBJ1-1	TRBD1	TGTGCCAGCAGCCTCCAGGGGGGACGTGAAGCTTTCTTT	CASSLQGGREAFF
TRBV14	.	TRBJ2-7	TRBD1	TGTGCCAGCAGTCCTACAGGGGCTGAAAGCTACGAGCAGTACTTC	CASSPTGAESYEQYF
TRBV10-3	.	TRBJ1-4	TRBD1	TGTGCCATCAGAGGGGGCAGGGATAATGAAAAACTGTTTTTT	CAIRGGRDNEKLFF
TRBV7-9	.	TRBJ2-2	TRBD1	TGTGCCAGCAGCTTAGCAGGGGGCTACACCGGGGAGCTGTTTTTT	CASSLAGGYTGELFF
TRBV7-9	.	TRBJ2-7	.	TGTGCCAGCAGCTTCGGGGTAGGCTCCTACGAGCAGTACTTC	CASSFGVGSYEQYF
TRBV30	.	TRBJ1-5	TRBD1	TGTGCCTGGAGCTTCACCGGGACAGGGAGCAATCAGCCCCAGCATTTT	CAWSFTGTGSNQPQHF
TRBV11-3	.	TRBJ2-3	TRBD1	TGTGCCAGCAGCTTAGGGACAGGCTTGCGGACCACAGATACGCAGTATTTT	CASSLGTGLRTTDTQYF
TRBV19	.	TRBJ1-4	TRBD1	TGTGCCAGTAGTTATGGGACAGGGTACGAAAAACTGTTTTTT	CASSYGTGYEKLFF
TRBV14	.	TRBJ2-3	.	TGTGCCAGCAGCCAGGGGTGGACTAGCACAGATACGCAGTATTTT	CASSQGWTSTDTQYF
TRBV6-2/TRBV6-3	.	TRBJ2-3	.	TGTGCCAGCAGTTACTCTGGAGGAAGGACCCGCACAGATACGCAGTATTTT	CASSYSGGRTRTDTQYF
TRBV28	once	TRBJ1-3	TRBD1	TGTGCCAGCAGTTTACCGGGACAGCCCCTGTGGTCCGGAAACACCATATATTTT	CASSLPGQPLWSGNTIYF
TRBV19	.	TRBJ1-5	TRBD1	TGTGCCAGTAGTACTTATCGACAGGGGGTAGCGAGCAATCAGCCCCAGCATTTT	CASSTYRQGVASNQPQHF
TRBV9	.	TRBJ1-3	.	TGTGCCAGCAGAGGGGACTCTGGAAACACCATATATTTT	CASRGDSGNTIYF
TRBV27	.	TRBJ2-5	TRBD2	TGTGCCAGCAGTTTTGACACGGGAGGAGGGGTTCAAGAGACCCAGTACTTC	CASSFDTGGGVQETQYF
TRBV9	.	TRBJ2-5	.	TGTGCCAGCAGCGTAGGAGTGGTGGGAGCCGGGACCCAGTACTTC	CASSVGVVGAGTQYF
TRBV7-2	.	TRBJ1-2	.	TGTGCCAGCAGCTTAGGAAGCGGGACCGGCTATGGCTACACCTTC	CASSLGSGTGYGYTF